This TCR beta chain was sequenced in a study of identical twins. Study-level results: Donors were not followed over many years; analysis was cross-sectional. For out-of-frame alpha sequences shared by twins, low generation probability was in excess.

A note on this clonotype: What it recognizes is unknown.

The CDR3 loop spans 15 amino acids. Germline lookup yields CDR1 LNHNV and CDR2 YYDKDF (reference sequence). Trimming took 1 base from V and 2 from J, leaving 12 bases between them. MiXCR, applied by TCRdb to the 5' RACE reads, yields one record per CDR3 protein. The table shows a few hundred thousand distinct CDR3 sequences, with roughly 8.6% occurring only once. The same data also went into a second study, on yellow fever vaccine responses in identical twins. As reported in that work: Reports say the vaccine T cell response in twins looked partly convergent and partly personalized.

This chain connects TRBV15 to TRBJ2-7; D may be TRBD2 (6 bases). The sequence came from a woman between 18 and 29 years old in good health. Sequencing was carried out using memory (CD45RO+) T cells sorted from blood. The DNA for the CDR3 is TGTGCCACCAGCAGAGGGATAGGACTACCCTACGAGCAGTACGTC. Translating it yields CATSRGIGLPYEQYV.